This TCR beta chain comes out of a study of cytomegalovirus exposure and HLA in healthy donors. The PCR had 60 Vbeta and 13 Jbeta primers. Measured with immunoSEQ multiplex PCR; TCRdb has only the in-frame clones, and not every one. Among some 150,000 clones listed, over 60% were seen once. V shed 5 bases, J shed 0 bases, and the junction held 5 bases outside the gene matches. CDR3 size: 15 residues. CDR1 and CDR2 (germline): SGHDT, YYEEEE. This receptor was taken from a male donor in good health and CMV-seronegative. The V and J genes are TRBV5-6 and TRBJ2-1, with TRBD2 identical over 7 bases. The sequenced material came from PBMCs. The chain's CDR3 is CASRGGRVSYNEQFF. CDR3 bases: TGTGCCAGCAGGGGGGGGAGGGTCTCCTACAATGAGCAGTTCTTC.